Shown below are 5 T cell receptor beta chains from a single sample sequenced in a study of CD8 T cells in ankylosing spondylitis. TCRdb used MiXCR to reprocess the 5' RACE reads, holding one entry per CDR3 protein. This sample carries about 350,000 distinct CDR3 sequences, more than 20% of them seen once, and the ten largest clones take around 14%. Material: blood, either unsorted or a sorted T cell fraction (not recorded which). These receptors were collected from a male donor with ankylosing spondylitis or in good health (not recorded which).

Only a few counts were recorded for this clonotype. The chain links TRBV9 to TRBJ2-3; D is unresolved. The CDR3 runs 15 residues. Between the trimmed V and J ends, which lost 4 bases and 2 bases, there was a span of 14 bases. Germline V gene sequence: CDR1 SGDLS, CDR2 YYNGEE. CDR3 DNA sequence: TGTGCCAGCAGCAGAGTAGGGCGGCACACAGATACGCAGTATTTT. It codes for CASSRVGRHTDTQYF. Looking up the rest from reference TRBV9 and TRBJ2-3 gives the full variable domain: DSGVTQTPKHLITATGQRVTLRCSPRSGDLSVYWYQQSLDQGLQFLIQYYNGEERAKGNILERFSAQQFPDLHSELNLSSLELGDSALYFCASSRVGRHTDTQYFGPGTRLTVL.

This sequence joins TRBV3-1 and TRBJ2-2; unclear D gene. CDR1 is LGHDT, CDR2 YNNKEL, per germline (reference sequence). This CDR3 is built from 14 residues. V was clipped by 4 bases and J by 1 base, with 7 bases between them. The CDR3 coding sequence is TGTGCCAGCAGCCCCGGATGGAACACCGGGGAGCTGTTTTTT. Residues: CASSPGWNTGELFF.

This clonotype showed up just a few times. Here the CDR3 DNA reads TGCGCCAGCAGCGGAGACGATGAGCAGTTCTTC. It specifies CASSGDDEQFF. V and J are TRBV5-1 and TRBJ2-1; D is undetermined. Trimming left V 4 bases short and J 8 bases short, with 7 bases between. The germline gives CDR1 SGHRS, CDR2 YFSETQ. This CDR3 has 11 residues. The full variable domain, completed using reference TRBV5-1 and TRBJ2-1, is KAGVTQTPRYLIKTRGQQVTLSCSPISGHRSVSWYQQTPGQGLQFLFEYFSETQRNKGNFPGRFSGRQFSNSRSEMNVSTLELGDSALYLCASSGDDEQFFGPGTRLTVL.

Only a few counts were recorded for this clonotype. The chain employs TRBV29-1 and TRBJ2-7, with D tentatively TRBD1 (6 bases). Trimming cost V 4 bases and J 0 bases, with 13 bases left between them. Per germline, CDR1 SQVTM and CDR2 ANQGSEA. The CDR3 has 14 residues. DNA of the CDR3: TGCAGCGTTGTCTCCCCGGACAGCTCCTACGAGCAGTACTTC. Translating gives CSVVSPDSSYEQYF.

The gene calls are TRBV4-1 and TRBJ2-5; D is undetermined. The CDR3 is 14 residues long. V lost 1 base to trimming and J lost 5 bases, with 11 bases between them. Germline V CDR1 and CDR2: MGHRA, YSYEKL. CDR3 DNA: TGCGCCAGCAGCCAAGGCAACCGAGGCGAGACCCAGTACTTC. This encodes CASSQGNRGETQYF.